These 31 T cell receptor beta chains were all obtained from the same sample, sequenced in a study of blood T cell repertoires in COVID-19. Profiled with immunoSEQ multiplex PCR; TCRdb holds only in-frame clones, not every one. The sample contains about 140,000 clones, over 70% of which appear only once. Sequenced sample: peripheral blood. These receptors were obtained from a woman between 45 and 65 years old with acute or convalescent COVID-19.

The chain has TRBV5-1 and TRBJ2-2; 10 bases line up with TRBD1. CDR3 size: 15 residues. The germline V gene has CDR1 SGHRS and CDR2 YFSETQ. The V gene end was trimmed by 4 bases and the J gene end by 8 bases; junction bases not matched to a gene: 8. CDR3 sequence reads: CASSQKTGGGGELFF. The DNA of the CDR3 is TGCGCCAGCAGCCAAAAGACAGGGGGCGGAGGGGAGCTGTTTTTT.

The CDR3 here is CATSDPRADQPQHF. The DNA of the CDR3 is TGTGCCACCAGTGACCCCAGGGCGGATCAGCCCCAGCATTTT. The chain employs TRBV24-1 and TRBJ1-5, with D perhaps TRBD1 (5 bases). Germline CDR1 and CDR2: KGHDR and SFDVKD. V lost 4 bases, J lost 5 bases, and 11 bases lay in between. The CDR3 is 14 amino acids.

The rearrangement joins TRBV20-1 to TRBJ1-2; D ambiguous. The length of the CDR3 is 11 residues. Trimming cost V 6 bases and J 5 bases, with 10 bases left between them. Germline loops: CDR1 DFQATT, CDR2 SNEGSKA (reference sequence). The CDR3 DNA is TGCAGTGCCGACCAGGTATATGGCTACACCTTC. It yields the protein CSADQVYGYTF.

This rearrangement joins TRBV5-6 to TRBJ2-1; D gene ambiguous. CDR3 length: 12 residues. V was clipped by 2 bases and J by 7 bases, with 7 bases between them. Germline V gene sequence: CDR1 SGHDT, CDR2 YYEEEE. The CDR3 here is CASSFTANEQFF. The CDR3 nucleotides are TGTGCCAGCAGCTTTACAGCTAATGAGCAGTTCTTC.

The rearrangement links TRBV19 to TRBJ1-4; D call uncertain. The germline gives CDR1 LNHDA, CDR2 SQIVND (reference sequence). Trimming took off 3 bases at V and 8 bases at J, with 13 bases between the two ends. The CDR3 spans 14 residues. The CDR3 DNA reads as TGTGCCAGTAGTATTGGAGGGTTTCAAGAAAAACTGTTTTTT. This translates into CASSIGGFQEKLFF.

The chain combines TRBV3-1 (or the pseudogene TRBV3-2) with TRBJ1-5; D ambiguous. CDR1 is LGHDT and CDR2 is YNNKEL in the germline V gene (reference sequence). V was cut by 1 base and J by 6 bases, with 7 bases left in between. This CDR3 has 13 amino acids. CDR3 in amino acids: CASSQVPSQPQHF. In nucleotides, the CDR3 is TGTGCCAGCAGCCAAGTCCCGAGTCAGCCCCAGCATTTT.

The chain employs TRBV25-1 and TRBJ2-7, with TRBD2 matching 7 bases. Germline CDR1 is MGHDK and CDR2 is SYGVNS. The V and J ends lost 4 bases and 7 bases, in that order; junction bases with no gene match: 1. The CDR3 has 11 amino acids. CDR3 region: CASSGLAEQYF. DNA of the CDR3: TGTGCCAGCAGTGGACTAGCTGAGCAGTACTTC.

The CDR3 DNA is TGCGCCAGCAGCTTGGACGGGGGTAAGGGCAATGAGCAGTTCTTC. Its translation is CASSLDGGKGNEQFF. V and J are TRBV5-1 and TRBJ2-1, with D perhaps TRBD2 (6 bases). Trimming shortened V by 0 bases and J by 6 bases, and 13 bases separated the two germline ends. Germline V gives CDR1 SGHRS, CDR2 YFSETQ. The CDR3 consists of 15 residues.

The CDR3 DNA reads as TGTGCCAGCAGCGTCATAGCGGGAGGGCCTTTCACAGATACGCAGTATTTT. Translated, it gives CASSVIAGGPFTDTQYF. The J gene is TRBJ2-3, the V gene TRBV9, with 11 bases that match TRBD2. The CDR3 extends over 17 amino acids. V lost 2 bases, J lost 2 bases, and 7 bases stayed unmatched. Germline V gene sequence: CDR1 SGDLS, CDR2 YYNGEE.

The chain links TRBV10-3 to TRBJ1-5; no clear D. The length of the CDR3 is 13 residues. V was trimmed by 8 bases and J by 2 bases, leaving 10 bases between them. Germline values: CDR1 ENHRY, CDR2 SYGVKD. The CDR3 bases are TGTGCCATCTCCCGGGATGGCAATCAGCCCCAGCATTTT. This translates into CAISRDGNQPQHF.

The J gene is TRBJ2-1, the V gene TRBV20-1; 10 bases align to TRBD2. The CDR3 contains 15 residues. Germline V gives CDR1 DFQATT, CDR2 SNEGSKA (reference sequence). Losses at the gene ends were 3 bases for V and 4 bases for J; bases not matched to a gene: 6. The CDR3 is CSASVTSGEYNEQFF. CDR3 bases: TGCAGTGCTAGTGTCACTAGCGGGGAATACAATGAGCAGTTCTTC.

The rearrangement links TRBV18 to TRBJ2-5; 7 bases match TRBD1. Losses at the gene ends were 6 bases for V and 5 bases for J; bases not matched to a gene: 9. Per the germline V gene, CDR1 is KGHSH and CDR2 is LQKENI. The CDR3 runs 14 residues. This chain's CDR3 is CASSQGQESETQYF. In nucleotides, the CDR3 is TGTGCCAGCTCCCAAGGACAGGAGAGCGAGACCCAGTACTTC.

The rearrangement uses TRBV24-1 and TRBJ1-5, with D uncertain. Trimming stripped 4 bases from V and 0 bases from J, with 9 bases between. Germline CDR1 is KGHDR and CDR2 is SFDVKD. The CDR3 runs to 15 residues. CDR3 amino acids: CATSDGRSSNQPQHF. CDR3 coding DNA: TGTGCCACCAGTGACGGGAGATCTAGCAATCAGCCCCAGCATTTT.

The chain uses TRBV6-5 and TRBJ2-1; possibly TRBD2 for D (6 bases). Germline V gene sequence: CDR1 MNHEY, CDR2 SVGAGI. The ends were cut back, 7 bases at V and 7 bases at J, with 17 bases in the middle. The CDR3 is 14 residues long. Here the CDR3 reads CASTRPGTYNEQFF. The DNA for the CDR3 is TGTGCCAGCACCCGTCCAGGGACTTATAATGAGCAGTTCTTC.

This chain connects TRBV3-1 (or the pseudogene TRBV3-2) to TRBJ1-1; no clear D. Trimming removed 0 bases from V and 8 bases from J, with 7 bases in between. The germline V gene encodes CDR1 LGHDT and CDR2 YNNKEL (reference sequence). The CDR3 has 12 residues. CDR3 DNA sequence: TGTGCCAGCAGCCAAGATTTGTCAGAAGCTTTCTTT. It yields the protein CASSQDLSEAFF.

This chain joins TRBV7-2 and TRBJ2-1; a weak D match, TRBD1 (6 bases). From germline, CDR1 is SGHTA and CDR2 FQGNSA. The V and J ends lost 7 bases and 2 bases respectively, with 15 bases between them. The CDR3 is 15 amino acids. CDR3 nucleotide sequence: TGTGCCAGCACCTCGATCGGGACAACCTACAATGAGCAGTTCTTC. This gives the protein CASTSIGTTYNEQFF.

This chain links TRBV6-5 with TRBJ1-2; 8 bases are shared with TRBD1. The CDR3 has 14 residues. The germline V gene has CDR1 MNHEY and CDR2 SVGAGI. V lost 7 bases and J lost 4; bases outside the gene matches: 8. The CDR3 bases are TGTGCCAGCACCCGACAGGGGTCCCTCTATGGCTACACCTTC. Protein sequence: CASTRQGSLYGYTF.

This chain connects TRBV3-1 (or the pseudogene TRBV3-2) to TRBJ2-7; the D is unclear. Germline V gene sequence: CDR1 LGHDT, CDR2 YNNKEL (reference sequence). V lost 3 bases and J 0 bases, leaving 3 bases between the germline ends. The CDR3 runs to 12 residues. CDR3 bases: TGTGCCAGCAGCCACTACTCCTACGAGCAGTACTTC. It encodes CASSHYSYEQYF.

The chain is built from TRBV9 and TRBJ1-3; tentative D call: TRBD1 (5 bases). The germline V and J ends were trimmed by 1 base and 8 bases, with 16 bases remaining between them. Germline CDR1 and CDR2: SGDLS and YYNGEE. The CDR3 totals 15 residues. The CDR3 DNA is TGTGCCAGCAGCGTACAGGGACTCCCTTTGGACACCATATATTTT. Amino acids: CASSVQGLPLDTIYF. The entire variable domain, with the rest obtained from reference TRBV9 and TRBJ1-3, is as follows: DSGVTQTPKHLITATGQRVTLRCSPRSGDLSVYWYQQSLDQGLQFLIQYYNGEERAKGNILERFSAQQFPDLHSELNLSSLELGDSALYFCASSVQGLPLDTIYFGEGSWLTVV.

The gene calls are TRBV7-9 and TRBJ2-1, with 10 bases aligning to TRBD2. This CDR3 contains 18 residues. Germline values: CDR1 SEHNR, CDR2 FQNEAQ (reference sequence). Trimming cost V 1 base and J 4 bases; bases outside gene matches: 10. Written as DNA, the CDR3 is TGTGCCAGCAGCTTAGTCCTAGCGGGAGATCCAATTTACAATGAGCAGTTCTTC. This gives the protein CASSLVLAGDPIYNEQFF.

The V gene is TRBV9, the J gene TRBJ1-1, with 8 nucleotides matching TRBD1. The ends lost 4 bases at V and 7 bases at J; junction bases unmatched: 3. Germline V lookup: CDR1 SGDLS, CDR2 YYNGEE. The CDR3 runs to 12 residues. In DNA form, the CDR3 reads TGTGCCAGCAGCCCCGGGACAGGTGAAGCTTTCTTT. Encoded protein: CASSPGTGEAFF.

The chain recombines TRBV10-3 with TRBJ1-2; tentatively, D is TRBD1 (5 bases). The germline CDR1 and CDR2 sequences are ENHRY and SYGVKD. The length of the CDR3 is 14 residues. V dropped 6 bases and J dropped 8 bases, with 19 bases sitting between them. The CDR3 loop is CAISAGQPVGGYTF. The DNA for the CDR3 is TGTGCCATCAGCGCAGGGCAGCCCGTAGGGGGCTACACCTTC.

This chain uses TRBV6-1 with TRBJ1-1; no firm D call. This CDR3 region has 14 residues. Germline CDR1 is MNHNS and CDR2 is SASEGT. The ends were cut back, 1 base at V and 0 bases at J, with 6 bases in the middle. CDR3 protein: CASSEVEMNTEAFF. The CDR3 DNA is TGTGCCAGCAGTGAAGTTGAGATGAACACTGAAGCTTTCTTT.

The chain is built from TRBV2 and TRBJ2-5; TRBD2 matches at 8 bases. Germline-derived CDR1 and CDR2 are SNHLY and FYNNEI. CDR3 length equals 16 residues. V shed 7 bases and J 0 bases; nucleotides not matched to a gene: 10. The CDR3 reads CASITSGPRYQETQYF. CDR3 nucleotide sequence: TGTGCCAGCATTACTAGCGGCCCCCGGTACCAAGAGACCCAGTACTTC.

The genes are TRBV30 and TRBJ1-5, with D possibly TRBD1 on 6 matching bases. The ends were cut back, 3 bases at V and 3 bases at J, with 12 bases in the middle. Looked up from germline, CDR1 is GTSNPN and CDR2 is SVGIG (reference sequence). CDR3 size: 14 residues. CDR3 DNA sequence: TGTGCCTGGAGCAGGGGCCGGGTCAATCAGCCCCAGCATTTT. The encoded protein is CAWSRGRVNQPQHF.

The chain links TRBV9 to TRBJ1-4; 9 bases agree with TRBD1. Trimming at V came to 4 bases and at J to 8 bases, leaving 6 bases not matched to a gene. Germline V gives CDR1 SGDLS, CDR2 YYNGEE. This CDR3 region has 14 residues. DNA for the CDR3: TGTGCCAGCAGCCTCGACAGGGGGGAGGAAAAACTGTTTTTT. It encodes CASSLDRGEEKLFF.

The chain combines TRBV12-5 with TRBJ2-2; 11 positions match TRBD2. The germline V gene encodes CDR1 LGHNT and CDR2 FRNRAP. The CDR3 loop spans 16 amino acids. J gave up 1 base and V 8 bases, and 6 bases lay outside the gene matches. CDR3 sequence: CASRLAGGGNTGELFF. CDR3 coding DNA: TGTGCTAGTCGCCTAGCGGGAGGCGGGAACACCGGGGAGCTGTTTTTT.

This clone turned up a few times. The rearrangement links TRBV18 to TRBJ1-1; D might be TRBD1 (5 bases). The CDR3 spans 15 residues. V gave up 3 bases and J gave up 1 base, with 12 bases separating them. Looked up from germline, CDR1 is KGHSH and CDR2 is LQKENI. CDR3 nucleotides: TGTGCCAGCTCACCCCAGGGAGGGAAGAACACTGAAGCTTTCTTT. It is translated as CASSPQGGKNTEAFF.

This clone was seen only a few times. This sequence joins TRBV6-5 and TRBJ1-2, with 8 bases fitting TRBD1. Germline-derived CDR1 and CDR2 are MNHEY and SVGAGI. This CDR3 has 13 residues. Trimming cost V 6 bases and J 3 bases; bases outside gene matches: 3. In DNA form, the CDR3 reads TGTGCCAGCAGGACAGGGGTATACTATGGCTACACCTTC. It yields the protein CASRTGVYYGYTF.

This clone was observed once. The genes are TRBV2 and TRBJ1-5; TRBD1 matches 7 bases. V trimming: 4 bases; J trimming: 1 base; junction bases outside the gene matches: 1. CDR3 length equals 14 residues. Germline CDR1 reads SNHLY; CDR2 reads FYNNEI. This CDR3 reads CASSADRSNQPQHF. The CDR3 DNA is TGTGCCAGCAGTGCGGACAGGAGCAATCAGCCCCAGCATTTT.

CDR3 region: CASTPLDRGNQPQHF. CDR3 DNA: TGTGCCAGTACCCCATTGGACAGGGGCAATCAGCCCCAGCATTTT. The rearrangement links TRBV19 to TRBJ1-5; 8 nucleotides line up with TRBD1. The CDR3 loop spans 15 amino acids. Germline V gives CDR1 LNHDA, CDR2 SQIVND (reference sequence). V gave up 7 bases and J gave up 2 bases; unmatched junction bases: 7.